These 17 T cell receptor beta chains were all obtained from the same sample, sequenced in a study of blood T cell repertoires in COVID-19. Assay used: immunoSEQ multiplex PCR; TCRdb lists only in-frame clones, some missing. Here the sample spans about 21,000 clones, 80% to 95% being singletons. The sequencing sample was made of peripheral blood. These receptors were collected from a man between 65 and 85 years old with active COVID-19.

V usage is TRBV29-1 and J usage is TRBJ2-1; 7 bases fit TRBD2. This CDR3 has 14 amino acids. Looked up from germline, CDR1 is SQVTM and CDR2 is ANQGSEA. V lost 2 bases, J lost 4 bases, and 5 bases stayed unmatched. The CDR3: CSVESGEGYNEQFF. As DNA, the CDR3 is TGCAGCGTTGAAAGCGGGGAGGGTTACAATGAGCAGTTCTTC.

The genes are TRBV6-2 or TRBV6-3 and TRBJ2-5, with 10 bases identical to TRBD2. In germline, CDR1 is MNHEY, CDR2 SVGEGT. J gave up 4 bases and V 4 bases, and 6 bases lay outside the gene matches. This CDR3 has 15 amino acids. Here the CDR3 reads CASSFLAGVPETQYF. CDR3 nucleotides: TGTGCCAGCAGTTTCCTAGCGGGAGTTCCAGAGACCCAGTACTTC.

The V gene is TRBV18, the J gene TRBJ2-7; weak D call: TRBD2 (7 bases). The CDR3 has 16 residues. V lost 0 bases, J lost 6 bases, and 18 bases lay in between. The germline V gene encodes CDR1 KGHSH and CDR2 LQKENI. Here the CDR3 reads CASSPPGGPRGAEQYF. DNA for the CDR3: TGTGCCAGCTCACCACCGGGGGGGCCTAGGGGCGCCGAGCAGTACTTC.

This chain uses TRBV10-3 with TRBJ1-1; maybe TRBD1 (6 bases). The CDR3 sequence is 12 residues long. The germline V and J ends were trimmed by 2 bases and 7 bases, with 8 bases remaining between them. Germline assignment: CDR1 ENHRY and CDR2 SYGVKD. CDR3 sequence: CAISEGTYEAFF. The CDR3 DNA is TGTGCCATCAGTGAGGGGACATATGAAGCTTTCTTT.

V is TRBV9 and J is TRBJ2-3; a weak D match, TRBD2 (6 bases). This CDR3 is 13 amino acids long. The germline V gene has CDR1 SGDLS and CDR2 YYNGEE. Trimming shortened V by 4 bases and J by 6 bases, and 12 bases separated the two germline ends. The CDR3 is CASSLGLYDTQYF. In DNA form, the CDR3 reads TGTGCCAGCAGCTTGGGACTGTACGATACGCAGTATTTT.

The chain links TRBV7-9 to TRBJ2-4; possible D gene TRBD1, 6 bases. Per germline, CDR1 SEHNR and CDR2 FQNEAQ (reference sequence). V lost 1 base and J lost 7, with 11 bases in between. CDR3 size: 14 residues. DNA of the CDR3: TGTGCCAGCAGCTTAGAATTACAGGGCAACATTCAGTACTTC. It is translated as CASSLELQGNIQYF.

V and J are TRBV29-1 and TRBJ2-2; 9 bases map to TRBD2. V lost 6 bases, J lost 4 bases, and 6 bases stayed unmatched. Per the germline V gene, CDR1 is SQVTM and CDR2 is ANQGSEA. CDR3 length: 14 residues. The CDR3 DNA follows: TGCAGCGTCGGGCGGGGGGGCGCCACCGGGGAGCTGTTTTTT. As protein: CSVGRGGATGELFF.

This clone is a singleton in its sample. The chain joins TRBV3-1 (or the pseudogene TRBV3-2) to TRBJ2-2; TRBD2 matches 11 bases. Trimming took 5 bases from V and 4 from J; bases not matched to a gene: 6. Germline values: CDR1 LGHDT, CDR2 YNNKEL (reference sequence). The CDR3 consists of 16 residues. CDR3 nucleotides: TGTGCCAGCAGCGAAGCCGGGACTAGCGGCACCGGGGAGCTGTTTTTT. Translated: CASSEAGTSGTGELFF.

The chain links TRBV5-1 to TRBJ2-3; weak D call: TRBD1 (6 bases). Germline loops: CDR1 SGHRS, CDR2 YFSETQ. The CDR3 is 14 residues long. Trimming cost V 0 bases and J 5 bases, with 10 bases left between them. The CDR3 is CASSLGRGKDTQYF. The CDR3 DNA is TGCGCCAGCAGCTTGGGCAGGGGCAAAGATACGCAGTATTTT. Supplemented by reference TRBV5-1 and TRBJ2-3, the full variable domain reads KAGVTQTPRYLIKTRGQQVTLSCSPISGHRSVSWYQQTPGQGLQFLFEYFSETQRNKGNFPGRFSGRQFSNSRSEMNVSTLELGDSALYLCASSLGRGKDTQYFGPGTRLTVL.

DNA of the CDR3: TGCGCCAGCAGCCCGAGAGGGACAATCTCTGAGACCCAGTACTTC. It translates to CASSPRGTISETQYF. The chain employs TRBV4-1 and TRBJ2-5; D may be TRBD1 (6 bases). The V and J ends lost 4 bases and 5 bases respectively, with 17 bases between them. The CDR3 spans 15 residues. The germline gives CDR1 MGHRA, CDR2 YSYEKL.

This clone was seen a single time. The rearrangement uses TRBV3-1 (or the pseudogene TRBV3-2) and TRBJ2-7; the D gene is possibly TRBD1 (5 bases). The V gene lost 8 bases and the J gene lost 3 bases, with 8 bases spanning the gap. Germline values: CDR1 LGHDT, CDR2 YNNKEL (reference sequence). CDR3 length: 11 residues. In DNA, the CDR3 is TGTGCCAGCGGGCAGGGCTACGAGCAGTACTTC. Protein product: CASGQGYEQYF.

The genes are TRBV4-1 and TRBJ2-1; 12 nucleotides agree with TRBD2. The CDR3 extends over 20 amino acids. V lost 5 bases and J lost 0; bases outside the gene matches: 14. Germline CDR1 is MGHRA and CDR2 is YSYEKL. CDR3: CASSRTTGTSGQSSYNEQFF. CDR3 in DNA: TGCGCCAGCAGCAGGACAACCGGGACTAGCGGGCAGAGCTCCTACAATGAGCAGTTCTTC.

The chain has TRBV4-1 and TRBJ1-4; 8 positions agree with TRBD1. The germline gives CDR1 MGHRA, CDR2 YSYEKL. Trimming at V came to 5 bases and at J to 6 bases, leaving 5 bases not matched to a gene. There are 14 residues in the CDR3. DNA of the CDR3: TGCGCCAGCAGCAAACGGGGACAGGATGAAAAACTGTTTTTT. Translation: CASSKRGQDEKLFF.

CDR3 sequence (DNA): TGTGCCAGCAGCCCCCGAACAGGGGGAAGTGAAAAACTGTTTTTT. Its translation is CASSPRTGGSEKLFF. This rearrangement joins TRBV5-4 to TRBJ1-4; 8 bases fit TRBD1. Per germline, CDR1 SGHNT and CDR2 YYREEE (reference sequence). The CDR3 covers 15 residues. With 4 bases clipped from V and 7 bases from J, the junction kept 9 bases outside the gene matches.

The chain joins TRBV7-2 to TRBJ2-2; D is perhaps TRBD2 (5 bases). The CDR3 runs to 14 residues. CDR1 SGHTA and CDR2 FQGNSA come from the germline V gene. V was cut by 3 bases and J by 5 bases, with 10 bases left in between. This chain's CDR3 is CASSLTTRTGELFF. The CDR3 coding sequence is TGTGCCAGCAGCTTGACCACTAGAACCGGGGAGCTGTTTTTT. Using reference TRBV7-2 and TRBJ2-2 for the parts outside the CDR3, the full variable domain is GAGVSQSPSNKVTEKGKDVELRCDPISGHTALYWYRQSLGQGLEFLIYFQGNSAPDKSGLPSDRFSAERTGGSVSTLTIQRTQQEDSAVYLCASSLTTRTGELFFGEGSRLTVL.

J is TRBJ1-6 and V is TRBV28, with 8 bases aligning to TRBD1. The length of the CDR3 is 16 residues. Germline V gene sequence: CDR1 MDHEN, CDR2 SYDVKM. V was clipped by 7 bases and J by 8 bases; unmatched bases: 13. For the CDR3, the DNA is TGTGCCAGCAAGGGAGATGGGACAGGTCTACATTCACCCCTCCACTTT. As protein: CASKGDGTGLHSPLHF.

This clone was detected once. The chain links TRBV5-1 to TRBJ2-2; weak D call: TRBD2 (6 bases). CDR1 is SGHRS, CDR2 YFSETQ, per germline. The CDR3 runs 16 residues. V shed 0 bases and J shed 0 bases, with 9 bases lying between them. DNA of the CDR3: TGCGCCAGCAGCTTGGAGCGGGTTTCGAACACCGGGGAGCTGTTTTTT. It specifies CASSLERVSNTGELFF.